This entry describes one TCR beta chain. From the 120-subject validation cohort, which was separate from the approximately 720-subject first cohort, the donors were drawn. The data stem from a study of cytomegalovirus exposure and HLA in healthy donors. Profiling relied on immunoSEQ multiplex PCR, and the TCRdb table lists in-frame clones only, not all of them. The sample holds 55,000 to 65,000 clones; 90% to 97% are singletons and the top ten take just over 0.9%. Germline values: CDR1 MNHEY, CDR2 SMNVEV (reference sequence). V was pared by 10 bases and J by 0 bases, with 11 bases of the junction left unmatched. This CDR3 has 18 residues.

The sequencing input was PBMCs. The chain employs TRBV27 and TRBJ2-3, with TRBD2 matching 15 bases. This TCR came from a young man in good health and CMV-seronegative. The CDR3 loop reads CAKTRGLAGGGSTDTQYF. CDR3 nucleotides: TGTGCCAAGACAAGGGGACTAGCGGGAGGAGGAAGCACAGATACGCAGTATTTT.